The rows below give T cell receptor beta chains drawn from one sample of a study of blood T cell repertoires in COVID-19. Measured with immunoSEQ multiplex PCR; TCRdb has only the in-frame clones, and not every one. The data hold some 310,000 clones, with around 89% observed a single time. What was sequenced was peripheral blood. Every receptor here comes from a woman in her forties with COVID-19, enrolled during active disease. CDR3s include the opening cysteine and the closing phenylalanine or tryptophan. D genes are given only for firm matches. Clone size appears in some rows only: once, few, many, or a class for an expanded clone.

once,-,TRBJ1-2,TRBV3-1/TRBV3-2,TGTGCCAGCAGCCGGAGCGCTGCTAACTATGGCTACACCTTC,CASSRSAANYGYTF
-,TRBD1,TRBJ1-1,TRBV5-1,TGCGCCAGCAGCTTTGGGACAGGGATGAACACTGAAGCTTTCTTT,CASSFGTGMNTEAFF
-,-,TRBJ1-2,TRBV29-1,TGCAGCGTTGAAGAAGAAACGGTCTATGGCTACACCTTC,CSVEEETVYGYTF
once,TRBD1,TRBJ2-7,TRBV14,TGTGCCAGCAGCCAAGATCAGGAGACAGGGTCACGGGAGCAGTACTTC,CASSQDQETGSREQYF
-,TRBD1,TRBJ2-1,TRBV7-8,TGTGCCAGCAGCTTAGTCCCACAGGGGGTATCTAATGAGCAGTTCTTC,CASSLVPQGVSNEQFF
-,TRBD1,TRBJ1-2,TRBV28,TGTGCCAGCAGCTTCGCCTTGACAGGGGAGCTTAACTATGGCTACACCTTC,CASSFALTGELNYGYTF
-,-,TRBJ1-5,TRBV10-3,TGTGCCGCCGGAGGGGGGGCGAATCAGCCCCAGCATTTT,CAAGGGANQPQHF
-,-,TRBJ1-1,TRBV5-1,TGCGCCAGCAGTGGGGCTATTGGAAACACTGAAGCTTTCTTT,CASSGAIGNTEAFF
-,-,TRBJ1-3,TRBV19,TGTGCCAGTAGGCCAGCGGGAAACACCATATATTTT,CASRPAGNTIYF
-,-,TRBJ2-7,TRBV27,TGTGCCAGCAGTTTACGCGGGCACGAGCAGTACTTC,CASSLRGHEQYF
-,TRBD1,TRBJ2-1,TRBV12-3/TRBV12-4,TGTGCCAGCAGTCCGGGACAGGCGGACGAGCAGTTCTTC,CASSPGQADEQFF
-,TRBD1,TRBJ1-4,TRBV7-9,TGTGCCAGCAGCCGCGGGACAGGGATAGAAAAACTGTTTTTT,CASSRGTGIEKLFF
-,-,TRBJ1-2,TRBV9,TGTGCCAGCAGCCCAGAGGGTCACTATGGCTACACCTTC,CASSPEGHYGYTF
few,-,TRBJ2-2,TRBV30,TGTGCCTGGGGAGGGCAAACCGGGGAGCTGTTTTTT,CAWGGQTGELFF
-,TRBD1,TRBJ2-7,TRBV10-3,TGTGCCATCAGTGAGTCGATCTTGAGGGACAGGGTCAAGGACGAGCAGTACTTC,CAISESILRDRVKDEQYF
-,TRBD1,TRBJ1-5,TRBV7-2,TGTGCCAGCAGCTTAATTCACTGGGACAGTTTCACTCAGCCCCAGCATTTT,CASSLIHWDSFTQPQHF
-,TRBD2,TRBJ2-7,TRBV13,TGTGCCAGCAGCCCCCCGGGGGGGTCCTACGAGCAGTACTTC,CASSPPGGSYEQYF
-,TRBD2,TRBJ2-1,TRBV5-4,TGTGCCAGCAGCTCTGGACCGGGACTAGCGGGAGAAAATGAGCAGTTCTTC,CASSSGPGLAGENEQFF
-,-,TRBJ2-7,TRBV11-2,TGTGCCAGCAGCCTAGGACAGAACCTCCCCTACGAGCAGTACTTC,CASSLGQNLPYEQYF
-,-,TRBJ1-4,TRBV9,TGTGCCAGCAGCCCCCGACAGGTAGCAACTAATGAAAAACTGTTTTTT,CASSPRQVATNEKLFF
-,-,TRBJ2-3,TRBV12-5,TGTGCTAGTGGTTTGGTACTGTCAGATACGCAGTATTTT,CASGLVLSDTQYF
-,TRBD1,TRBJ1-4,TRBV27,TGTGCCAGCAGTTTGAAGGACAGGGTGGGTGAAAAACTGTTTTTT,CASSLKDRVGEKLFF
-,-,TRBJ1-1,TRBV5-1,TGCGCCAGCAGCTTGAATCCAGGGAGGGAAGCTTTCTTT,CASSLNPGREAFF
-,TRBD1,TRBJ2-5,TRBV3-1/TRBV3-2,TGTGCCAGCAGCCAATACCTCACCGGGACAGGGGGAGAGACCCAGTACTTC,CASSQYLTGTGGETQYF
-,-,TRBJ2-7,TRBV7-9,TGTGCCAGCAGCTTAATTGCCCTCGGGGTAAGCTCCTACGAGCAGTACTTC,CASSLIALGVSSYEQYF
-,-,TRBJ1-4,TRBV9,TGTGCCAGCAGCCCCGAGGGTGCAAAACTGTTTTTT,CASSPEGAKLFF
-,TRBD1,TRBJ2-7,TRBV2,TGTGCCAGCAGTCGACAGGGCGGCACCTACGAGCAGTACTTC,CASSRQGGTYEQYF
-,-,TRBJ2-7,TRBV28,TGTGCCAGCACCTTTCAGTCCCCCTCCTACGAGCAGTACTTC,CASTFQSPSYEQYF
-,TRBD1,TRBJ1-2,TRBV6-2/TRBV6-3,TGTGCCAGCAGCCCACAGGGGTACTATGGCTACACCTTC,CASSPQGYYGYTF
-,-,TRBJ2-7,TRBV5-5,TGTGCCAGCAGCTTGGGGTACAGGAGTGACTACGAGCAGTACTTC,CASSLGYRSDYEQYF
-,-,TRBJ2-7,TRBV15,TGTGCCACCAGCAGAGATCAACAGGGACCCTACGAGCAGTACTTC,CATSRDQQGPYEQYF
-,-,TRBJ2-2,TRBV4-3,TGCGCCAGCAGCCAAGAGAAGGCTGAGCGGTTGAACACCGGGGAGCTGTTTTTT,CASSQEKAERLNTGELFF
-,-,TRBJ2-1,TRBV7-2,TGTGCCAGCAGCTTCGTTACGGGAAGGAAACACAATGAGCAGTTCTTC,CASSFVTGRKHNEQFF
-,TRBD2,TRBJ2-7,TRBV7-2,TGTGCCAGCAGCTTAGAGGGAGGACTAGCGCTTTTCGGGCTCGAGCAGTACTTC,CASSLEGGLALFGLEQYF
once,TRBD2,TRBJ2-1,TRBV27,TGTGCCAGCAGTTTTGGGTCTAGCGGGAGTGCCTACAATGAGCAGTTCTTC,CASSFGSSGSAYNEQFF
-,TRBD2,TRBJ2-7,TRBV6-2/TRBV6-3,TGTGCCAGCAGTTACTACCGACTAGCGGGAGGGCCCCGCGAGCAGTACTTC,CASSYYRLAGGPREQYF
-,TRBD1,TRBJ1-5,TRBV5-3,TGTGCCAGAAGCTTGGTCGCCCTCAAGACAGGGGGGATAAATCAGCCCCAGCATTTT,CARSLVALKTGGINQPQHF
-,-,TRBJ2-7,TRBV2,TGTGCCAGCAGTGAAGACAGGGTCAAGGACGAGCAGTACTTC,CASSEDRVKDEQYF
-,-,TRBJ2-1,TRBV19,TGTGCCAGTACCCCGAGGGCACCCTACAATGAGCAGTTCTTC,CASTPRAPYNEQFF
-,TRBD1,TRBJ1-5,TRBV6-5,TGTGCCACCCAGAGACAGGGACGGTCGGGTCAGCCCCAGCATTTT,CATQRQGRSGQPQHF
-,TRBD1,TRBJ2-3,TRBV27,TGTGCCAGCAGTGCCCTTGGGACAGGGGTTGCAGATACGCAGTATTTT,CASSALGTGVADTQYF
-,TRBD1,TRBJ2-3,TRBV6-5,TGTGCCAGCAGTCCAACGACAGGGGGCACAGATACGCAGTATTTT,CASSPTTGGTDTQYF
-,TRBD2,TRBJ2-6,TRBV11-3,TGTGCCAGCAGCGGACGGACTAGCGGGAGTATGTCTGGGGCCAACGTCCTGACTTTC,CASSGRTSGSMSGANVLTF
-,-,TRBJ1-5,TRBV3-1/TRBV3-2,TGTGCCAGCAGCCAAGATCGGGACATTAATCAGCCCCAGCATTTT,CASSQDRDINQPQHF
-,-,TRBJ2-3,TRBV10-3,TGTGCCATCAGTGACCGGGACTCAGGCACAGATACGCAGTATTTT,CAISDRDSGTDTQYF
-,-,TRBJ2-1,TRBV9,TGTGCCAGCAGCCGACTAGTCGGCAATGAGCAGTTCTTC,CASSRLVGNEQFF
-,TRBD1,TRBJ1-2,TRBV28,TGTGCCAGCAGTATGGGGGACAGGGACAACTATGGCTACACCTTC,CASSMGDRDNYGYTF
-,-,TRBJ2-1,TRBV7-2,TGTGCCAGCAGCGAACCGGGATTGCGTTCCAATGAGCAGTTCTTC,CASSEPGLRSNEQFF
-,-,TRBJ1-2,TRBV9,TGTGCCAGCAGCCTTGCGGCAAACTATGGCTACACCTTC,CASSLAANYGYTF
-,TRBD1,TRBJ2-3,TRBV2,TGTGCCAGCAGTGGCGGACAGGGGAGCACAGATACGCAGTATTTT,CASSGGQGSTDTQYF
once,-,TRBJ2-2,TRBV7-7,TGTGCTAGCAGCTCCGAGGGGGGGGCTACGAACACCGGGGAGCTGTTTTTT,CASSSEGGATNTGELFF
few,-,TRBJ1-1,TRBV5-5,TGTGCCAGCAGCTTGTCGCAGGGGCGCATCGGTGAAGCTTTCTTT,CASSLSQGRIGEAFF
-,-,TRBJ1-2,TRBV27,TGTGCCAGCAGTCCCGGTCATGGCTACACCTTC,CASSPGHGYTF
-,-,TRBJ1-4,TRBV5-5,TGTGCCAGCAGCTTGCGGACAGATAATGAAAAACTGTTTTTT,CASSLRTDNEKLFF
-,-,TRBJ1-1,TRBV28,TGTGCCACAGGGGAATGGAACACTGAAGCTTTCTTT,CATGEWNTEAFF
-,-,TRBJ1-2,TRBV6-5,TGTGCCAGCAGCCAAGGGGATATCTATGGCTACACCTTC,CASSQGDIYGYTF
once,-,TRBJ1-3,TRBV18,TGTGCCAGCTCACCCCTCGCCGAGTCTGGAAACACCATATATTTT,CASSPLAESGNTIYF
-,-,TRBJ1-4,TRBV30,TGTGCCTTTAACCTCGGGAGCGGTGAAAAACTGTTTTTT,CAFNLGSGEKLFF
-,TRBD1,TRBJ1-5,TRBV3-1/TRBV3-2,TGTGCCAGCAGCCAAGATTGGACAGGAGCCCAGCATTTT,CASSQDWTGAQHF
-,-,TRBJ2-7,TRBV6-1,TGTGCCAGCAGTGAAATGTGGTCCGCCTTACTCGAGCAGTACTTC,CASSEMWSALLEQYF